This passage covers 20 T cell receptor beta chains from one sample sequenced in a study of cytomegalovirus exposure and HLA in healthy donors. 60 Vbeta and 13 Jbeta primers were used in PCR. Assay used: immunoSEQ multiplex PCR; TCRdb lists only in-frame clones, some missing. The sample has under 200,000 clones, less than 80% seen once. Sequenced: PBMCs. These receptor sequences come from a woman in her thirties in good health and CMV-seropositive.

This rearrangement joins TRBV4-2 to TRBJ2-7; 10 bases align to TRBD2. The CDR3 totals 23 residues. Germline lookup yields CDR1 LGHNA and CDR2 YNFKEQ. The V gene end was trimmed by 4 bases and the J gene end by 4 bases; junction bases not matched to a gene: 31. CDR3 bases: TGTGCCAGCAGCCCTTCCACGCCTAGGGAAGGGACTAGCGACACCCCAAGTTTTTACGAGCAGTACTTC. Protein: CASSPSTPREGTSDTPSFYEQYF.

The J gene is TRBJ2-3, the V gene TRBV30; perhaps TRBD2 as D (6 bases). This CDR3 is 15 amino acids long. Trimming stripped 2 bases from V and 7 bases from J, with 19 bases between. CDR1 and CDR2 from the germline V gene are GTSNPN and SVGIG (reference sequence). The CDR3 DNA reads as TGTGCCTGGAGTTACGTAGGAGGGCCTGAACATACGCAGTATTTT. Its protein product is CAWSYVGGPEHTQYF.

This clone has only one observation. The V and J genes are TRBV4-2 and TRBJ2-3; TRBD1 aligns across 9 bases. J was trimmed by 5 bases and V by 6 bases; bases with no gene match: 9. There are 15 residues in the CDR3. Germline CDR1 and CDR2: LGHNA and YNFKEQ. The CDR3 reads CASRNRDRVEDTQYF. The CDR3 DNA follows: TGTGCCAGCAGAAACCGGGACAGGGTGGAAGATACGCAGTATTTT.

This clone was seen once. The chain uses TRBV5-4 and TRBJ1-3; D is unresolved. The CDR3 is 13 amino acids. The germline V gene has CDR1 SGHNT and CDR2 YYREEE (reference sequence). The V end was cut by 0 bases, the J end by 7 bases, with 8 bases between. The CDR3 reads CASSLDAENTIYF. The DNA for the CDR3 is TGTGCCAGCAGCTTGGATGCGGAGAACACCATATATTTT. The full variable domain, in which reference TRBV5-4 and TRBJ1-3 provide the parts outside the CDR3, is ETGVTQSPTHLIKTRGQQVTLRCSSQSGHNTVSWYQQALGQGPQFIFQYYREEENGRGNFPPRFSGLQFPNYSSELNVNALELDDSALYLCASSLDAENTIYFGEGSWLTVV.

The V call is TRBV5-1, the J call TRBJ2-3, with 10 bases fitting TRBD2. From germline, CDR1 is SGHRS and CDR2 YFSETQ. Trimming took 3 bases from V and 2 from J; bases not matched to a gene: 3. There are 15 residues in the CDR3. The CDR3, as DNA: TGCGCCAGCAGCTCGAGCGGGAGGGTCACAGATACGCAGTATTTT. Translating gives CASSSSGRVTDTQYF.

The chain employs TRBV11-2 and TRBJ2-5; 11 bases align to TRBD1. CDR3 length: 15 residues. The germline V gene encodes CDR1 SGHAT and CDR2 FQNNGV. Trimming removed 4 bases from V and 4 bases from J; junction bases left unmatched: 5. CDR3 bases: TGTGCCAGCAGCTCACCGGGACAGGGGGGAGAGACCCAGTACTTC. As protein: CASSSPGQGGETQYF.

The rearrangement joins TRBV19 to TRBJ1-5, with a tentative D call TRBD1 (6 bases). CDR3 length equals 14 residues. Trimming shortened V by 10 bases and J by 2 bases, and 15 bases separated the two germline ends. CDR1 and CDR2 (germline): LNHDA, SQIVND (reference sequence). CDR3 nucleotides: TGTGCCACCTCCGGGCCAGGGGGCAATCAGCCCCAGCATTTT. Protein sequence: CATSGPGGNQPQHF. The full variable domain, in which reference TRBV19 and TRBJ1-5 provide the parts outside the CDR3, is DGGITQSPKYLFRKEGQNVTLSCEQNLNHDAMYWYRQDPGQGLRLIYYSQIVNDFQKGDIAEGYSVSREKKESFPLTVTSAQKNPTAFYLCATSGPGGNQPQHFGDGTRLSIL.

The J gene is TRBJ1-1, the V gene TRBV27, with TRBD1 matching 7 bases. From germline, CDR1 is MNHEY and CDR2 SMNVEV (reference sequence). The CDR3 is 13 amino acids. Trimming at V came to 6 bases and at J to 7 bases, leaving 8 bases not matched to a gene. CDR3 sequence: CASSRGQSLEAFF. CDR3 DNA sequence: TGTGCCAGCAGCCGGGGACAGAGTCTTGAAGCTTTCTTT.

The chain is built from TRBV2 and TRBJ2-3, with D perhaps matching TRBD2 (6 bases). The CDR3 spans 15 residues. Per the germline V gene, CDR1 is SNHLY and CDR2 is FYNNEI. Trimming pared 6 bases from V and 4 bases from J, leaving 17 bases between. The CDR3 loop reads CASSAGLPPPDTQYF. The CDR3 coding sequence is TGTGCCAGCAGCGCGGGACTTCCGCCGCCAGATACGCAGTATTTT.

The J gene is TRBJ1-5, the V gene TRBV6-5; D might be TRBD1 (6 bases). CDR1 is MNHEY, CDR2 SVGAGI, per germline. The CDR3 runs to 16 residues. With 4 bases removed from V and 0 bases from J, the gap between germline ends came to 13 bases. The CDR3 protein is CASSSRQVYSNQPQHF. CDR3 coding DNA: TGTGCCAGCAGTTCGAGACAGGTCTATAGCAATCAGCCCCAGCATTTT.

CDR3 sequence: CASSDSIWAPDLFF. Here the CDR3 DNA reads TGTGCCAGCAGTGACTCCATATGGGCCCCGGATCTGTTTTTT. The V gene is TRBV6-4, the J gene TRBJ2-2; D gene ambiguous. The CDR3 consists of 14 residues. The germline V gene has CDR1 MRHNA and CDR2 SNTAGT. The V and J ends lost 0 bases and 14 bases respectively, with 16 bases between them.

The chain links TRBV4-3 to TRBJ1-4; perhaps TRBD1 as D (6 bases). Germline V CDR1 and CDR2: LGHNA, YSLEER. Trimming took 0 bases from V and 8 from J, leaving 13 bases between them. The CDR3 is 15 amino acids. The CDR3 region is CASSQDRGAREKLFF. Written as DNA, the CDR3 is TGCGCCAGCAGCCAAGATCGGGGGGCTCGCGAAAAACTGTTTTTT.

The gene calls are TRBV23-1 and TRBJ2-7; maybe TRBD2 (6 bases). TRBV23-1 is sorted into the ORF group, with uncertain function. This CDR3 has 17 amino acids. V was trimmed by 1 base and J by 2 bases, leaving 18 bases between them. CDR3 DNA: TGCGCCAGCAGTCAATGTATTGGCGGGGTATTCACCTACGAGCAGTACTTC. The encoded protein is CASSQCIGGVFTYEQYF.

J is TRBJ2-1 and V is TRBV2; 12 bases fit TRBD2. V was pared by 4 bases and J by 4 bases, with 2 bases of the junction left unmatched. The CDR3 length is 15 residues. The germline V gene has CDR1 SNHLY and CDR2 FYNNEI. The CDR3 nucleotides read TGTGCCAGCAGTGGGACTAGCGGGGCTTACAATGAGCAGTTCTTC. Amino acids: CASSGTSGAYNEQFF. Using reference TRBV2 and TRBJ2-1 for the parts outside the CDR3, the full variable domain is EPEVTQTPSHQVTQMGQEVILRCVPISNHLYFYWYRQILGQKVEFLVSFYNNEISEKSEIFDDQFSVERPDGSNFTLKIRSTKLEDSAMYFCASSGTSGAYNEQFFGPGTRLTVL.

V gene TRBV7-2 combines with J gene TRBJ2-1; 12 positions match TRBD2. Germline loops: CDR1 SGHTA, CDR2 FQGNSA. This CDR3 has 15 residues. Germline trimming cut 5 bases from V and 7 bases from J; bases unmatched to any gene: 6. The CDR3 reads CASSPALAGGNEQFF. Here the CDR3 DNA reads TGTGCCAGCAGCCCGGCCCTAGCGGGAGGGAATGAGCAGTTCTTC. The variable domain in full, completed from reference TRBV7-2 and TRBJ2-1, reads GAGVSQSPSNKVTEKGKDVELRCDPISGHTALYWYRQSLGQGLEFLIYFQGNSAPDKSGLPSDRFSAERTGGSVSTLTIQRTQQEDSAVYLCASSPALAGGNEQFFGPGTRLTVL.

This clone occurred once. The chain couples TRBV27 to TRBJ1-1; perhaps TRBD1 as D (5 bases). V was pared by 6 bases and J by 1 base, with 18 bases between. The CDR3 runs to 16 residues. Looked up from germline, CDR1 is MNHEY and CDR2 is SMNVEV (reference sequence). CDR3 in amino acids: CASSLYQGRANTEAFF. The CDR3, as DNA: TGTGCCAGCAGCCTCTATCAGGGTCGGGCGAACACTGAAGCTTTCTTT.

This clone was counted a few times. The chain is built from TRBV9 and TRBJ2-3, with 8 nucleotides matching TRBD2. The CDR3 covers 16 residues. V shed 3 bases and J 4 bases; nucleotides not matched to a gene: 10. Germline V CDR1 and CDR2: SGDLS, YYNGEE. The CDR3 here is CASSATSGSSADTQYF. DNA of the CDR3: TGTGCCAGCAGCGCAACGAGCGGGAGCTCCGCAGATACGCAGTATTTT.

V gene TRBV7-8 combines with J gene TRBJ2-7, with a weak D call TRBD2 (6 bases). From germline, CDR1 is SGHVS and CDR2 FQNEAQ. The CDR3 loop spans 13 amino acids. V was trimmed by 4 bases and J by 3 bases, leaving 10 bases between them. CDR3 residues: CASSSGLNYEQYF. The CDR3 DNA reads as TGTGCCAGCAGCTCGGGACTGAACTACGAGCAGTACTTC.

This clone was seen more than once but under ten times. The chain is built from TRBV11-2 and TRBJ2-7; 12 bases map to TRBD2. From germline, CDR1 is SGHAT and CDR2 FQNNGV. CDR3 length equals 16 residues. V dropped 0 bases and J dropped 5; count of bases not matched to a gene: 5. The CDR3, as DNA: TGTGCCAGCAGCTTAGAGATTGGACTAGCGGGAAACGAGCAGTACTTC. Translating it yields CASSLEIGLAGNEQYF. The full variable domain, its missing parts supplied by reference TRBV11-2 and TRBJ2-7, is EAGVAQSPRYKIIEKRQSVAFWCNPISGHATLYWYQQILGQGPKLLIQFQNNGVVDDSQLPKDRFSAERLKGVDSTLKIQPAKLEDSAVYLCASSLEIGLAGNEQYFGPGTRLTVT.

The V call is TRBV11-2, the J call TRBJ2-2; 11 bases match TRBD2. CDR3 length: 16 residues. Germline CDR1 is SGHAT and CDR2 is FQNNGV. V was pared by 4 bases and J by 5 bases, with 6 bases of the junction left unmatched. CDR3 nucleotides: TGTGCCAGCAGCTCCCCACTAGCGGGGGTGACCGGGGAGCTGTTTTTT. Translated: CASSSPLAGVTGELFF.